This TCR beta chain was recovered during a study of blood T cell repertoires in COVID-19. Across the whole study: Samples representing acute and convalescent COVID-19 were sourced from the United States, Italy and Spain. T cells, B-cell-depleted T cells, or PBMCs provided the cDNA or gDNA that served as material.

Germline V gene lookup returns CDR1 LNHDA and CDR2 SQIVND (reference sequence). Trimming took off 3 bases at V and 1 base at J, with 12 bases between the two ends. CDR3 length: 15 amino acids. In the study's own analysis: It was from reference gene primer amplification that nucleated cell counts were estimated. TCRdb's table, derived via immunoSEQ multiplex PCR, lists solely in-frame clones and lacks some. The V and J calls and clone size are taken from that table; D and trimming were inferred from the DNA. Of 60,000 to 85,000 clones in the sample, over 70% were seen once. This chain connects TRBV19 to TRBJ1-1; D might be TRBD1 (6 bases). What was sequenced was peripheral blood. The TCR originated in a human donor in a cohort sampled during active COVID-19. CDR3 in amino acids: CASSITGTPNTEAFF. The CDR3 DNA reads as TGTGCCAGTAGTATCACGGGGACACCGAACACTGAAGCTTTCTTT.